This T cell receptor beta chain was identified in a study of Graves' ophthalmopathy and Graves' hyperthyroidism. The CDR3 length is 14 residues. V was pared by 0 bases and J by 4 bases, with 7 bases between. Germline values: CDR1 MNHNY, CDR2 SVGAGI (reference sequence). General study findings and limits: A model built from 13 signatures distinguished ophthalmopathy from stable hyperthyroidism with roughly 90% sensitivity and approximately 80% specificity. Blood contained most expanded thyroid clonotypes exceeding 0.001 frequency.

Certain patients were not enrolled. These were patients with other autoimmune diseases, uncontrolled infections, pregnancy or lactation. RNA transcripts served as template for amplifying TCR beta CDR3 sequences. First-round RT-PCR used HTBI primers; second-round multiplex PCR followed. TCRdb re-called the multiplex PCR reads through MiXCR, storing one row per CDR3 protein. The sample holds 900,000 to 1,200,000 distinct CDR3 sequences, roughly 35% seen once. As for this clonotype: Its antigen is currently unknown.

The clonotype originates from an adult man with Graves' hyperthyroidism. The chain couples TRBV6-6 to TRBJ1-3, with a weak D call TRBD1 (5 bases). The sample comprised peripheral blood or thyroid tissue (not recorded which). The CDR3 sequence: CASSYSGTGNTIYF. The CDR3 bases are TGTGCCAGCAGTTACTCGGGGACCGGAAACACCATATATTTT.